This T cell receptor beta chain is from a study of T cells in Graves' hyperthyroidism and ophthalmopathy. Subjects with ophthalmopathy showed a Clinical Activity Score no lower than 3, a NOSPECS grade no lower than 4, and a duration shorter than 3 months. CDR1 and CDR2 (germline): MNHNS, SASEGT. Trimming removed 5 bases at V and 11 bases at J, with 16 bases between. The CDR3 sequence is 13 residues long. Amplification of TCR beta CDR3 regions was performed using RNA transcripts as template. An initial round of RT-PCR targeting the TCR CDR3 relied on the HTBI primer set. From the multiplex PCR reads, TCRdb called clonotypes with MiXCR, one entry per CDR3 protein. The sample includes over 400,000 distinct CDR3 sequences, 22% of them seen just once. This clonotype was counted at least ten times.

The sequencing input was blood. This clonotype was obtained from a woman aged 70-85 years with Graves' ophthalmopathy. The chain recombines TRBV6-1 with TRBJ1-5; D remains unclear. Here the CDR3 DNA reads TGTGCCAGCAGTTTAAGCCCGGGGAGATCCCAGCATTTT. It encodes CASSLSPGRSQHF.